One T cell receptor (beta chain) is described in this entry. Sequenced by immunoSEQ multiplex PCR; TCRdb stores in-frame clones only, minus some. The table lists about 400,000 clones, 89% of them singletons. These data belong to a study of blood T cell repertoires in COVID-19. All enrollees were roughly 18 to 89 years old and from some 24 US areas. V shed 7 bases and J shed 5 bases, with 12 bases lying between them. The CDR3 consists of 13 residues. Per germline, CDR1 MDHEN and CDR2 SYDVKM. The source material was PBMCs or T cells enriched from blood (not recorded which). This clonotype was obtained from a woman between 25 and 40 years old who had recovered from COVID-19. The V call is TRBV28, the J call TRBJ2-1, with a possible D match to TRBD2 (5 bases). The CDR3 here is CASKAALNNEQFF. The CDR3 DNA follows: TGTGCCAGCAAAGCGGCCCTTAACAATGAGCAGTTCTTC. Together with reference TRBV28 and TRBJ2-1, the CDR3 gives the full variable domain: DVKVTQSSRYLVKRTGEKVFLECVQDMDHENMFWYRQDPGLGLRLIYFSYDVKMKEKGDIPEGYSVSREKKERFSLILESASTNQTSMYLCASKAALNNEQFFGPGTRLTVL.